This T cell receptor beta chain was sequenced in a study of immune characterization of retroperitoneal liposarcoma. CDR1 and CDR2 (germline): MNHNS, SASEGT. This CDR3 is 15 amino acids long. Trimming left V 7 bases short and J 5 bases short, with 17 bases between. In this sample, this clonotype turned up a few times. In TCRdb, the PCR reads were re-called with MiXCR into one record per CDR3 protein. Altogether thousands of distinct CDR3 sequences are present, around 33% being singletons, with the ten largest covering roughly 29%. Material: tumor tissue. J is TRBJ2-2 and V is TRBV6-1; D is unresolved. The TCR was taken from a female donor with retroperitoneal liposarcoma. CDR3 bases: TGTGCCAGCAACCCCGACAACGATAGGACCGGGGAGCTGTTTTTT. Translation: CASNPDNDRTGELFF.